This TCR beta chain was recovered during a study of blood T cell repertoires in COVID-19. Study in general: The samples span acute and convalescent COVID-19 from the United States, Italy and Spain. T cells, B-cell-depleted T cells, or PBMCs provided the cDNA or gDNA that served as material.

In germline, CDR1 is SGHNT, CDR2 YYREEE (reference sequence). CDR3 length equals 13 residues. Trimming took 1 base from V and 4 from J; bases not matched to a gene: 0. As originally analysed: Estimated nucleated cell counts came from reference gene primer amplification. Clones were sequenced by immunoSEQ multiplex PCR, and TCRdb holds only the in-frame ones, with some missing. The D gene and trimming were derived from the DNA, and the V and J assignments and clone size from that table. The data hold roughly 32,000 clones, with 75% to 90% observed a single time. This sequence originates from a man in his fifties or sixties with active or convalescent COVID-19. V usage is TRBV5-4 and J usage is TRBJ2-3, with 7 bases that match TRBD1. Sequencing was performed on peripheral blood. The CDR3 spells CASSLRGPDTQYF. The CDR3 DNA is TGTGCCAGCAGCTTGAGGGGGCCAGATACGCAGTATTTT.